This is a list of T cell receptor beta chains from one sample in a study of T cell responses to AZD1222 COVID-19 vaccine. The repertoire was sequenced with immunoSEQ multiplex PCR; TCRdb's copy has only in-frame clones and lacks some. The repertoire holds roughly 140,000 clones, with over 80% as singletons. The input for sequencing was peripheral blood, taken on day 0 of MenACWY control vaccination. These receptors were taken from an adult in good health. CDR3s include the opening cysteine and the closing phenylalanine or tryptophan. D genes are given only for firm matches. Size values are once, few and many counts, or a class for expanded clones, and some rows have none.

DNA	CDR3	size	D	J	V
TGTGCCAGCAGCCCCAGGGGAGGGGAAGGCAATCAGCCCCAGCATTTT	CASSPRGGEGNQPQHF	.	.	TRBJ1-5	TRBV2
TGTGCCAGCAGCCGCCGGGGGGGCGCAGATACGCAGTATTTT	CASSRRGGADTQYF	.	TRBD2	TRBJ2-3	TRBV7-9
TGCAGCGTTCAGGTCGGGGGGCACAGCAATCAGCCCCAGCATTTT	CSVQVGGHSNQPQHF	.	.	TRBJ1-5	TRBV29-1
TGTGCCTGGGACAGGGCTCAAGAGACCCAGTACTTC	CAWDRAQETQYF	.	TRBD1	TRBJ2-5	TRBV30
TGTGCCAGCAGCACGGGACGTGAAGAGACCCAGTACTTC	CASSTGREETQYF	.	.	TRBJ2-5	TRBV5-4
TGTGCCAGTAGTTTATGGACTAGCGGGGGGGGCGGCACAGATACGCAGTATTTT	CASSLWTSGGGGTDTQYF	.	TRBD2	TRBJ2-3	TRBV19
TGTGCCAGCAGCTCCGGCCAGGGAAGGAACGGGGAGCTGTTTTTT	CASSSGQGRNGELFF	.	.	TRBJ2-2	TRBV5-6
TGTGCCAGCAGCGTAGGACGGCGCTATGGCTACACCTTC	CASSVGRRYGYTF	.	.	TRBJ1-2	TRBV9
TGTGCTAGTGGACTACAGGGGAACACCATATATTTT	CASGLQGNTIYF	.	TRBD1	TRBJ1-3	TRBV12-5
TGTGCCAGCAACGGGGGGGGCCTCTACGAGCAGTACTTC	CASNGGGLYEQYF	.	TRBD2	TRBJ2-7	TRBV11-2
TGTGCCAGCAGTATAACGACCGGGAATTCACCCCTCCACTTT	CASSITTGNSPLHF	.	.	TRBJ1-6	TRBV28
TGTGCCAGCAGCCAAGAGGGGAGACTAGCGGGAGTGACAGATACGCAGTATTTT	CASSQEGRLAGVTDTQYF	.	TRBD2	TRBJ2-3	TRBV3-1/TRBV3-2
TGTGCCAGCAGCTTAGGCGGCGGCAATCAGCCCCAGCATTTT	CASSLGGGNQPQHF	.	.	TRBJ1-5	TRBV7-9
TGTGCCAGTAGTTCGCAGGTTGCTGGCTACACCTTC	CASSSQVAGYTF	.	.	TRBJ1-2	TRBV19
TGTGCCAGCAGTTACTCCCTCAGTCAGCCCCAGCATTTT	CASSYSLSQPQHF	.	.	TRBJ1-5	TRBV6-5
TGTGCCAGCAGTGAAGAAGGAAGGACCCAGCATTTT	CASSEEGRTQHF	.	.	TRBJ1-5	TRBV6-1
TGTGCCAGCAGCTTAGTGAACACCGGGGAGCTGTTTTTT	CASSLVNTGELFF	.	.	TRBJ2-2	TRBV11-2
TGTGCCAGCAGCCAAGTGGGACAGGGGGCGAACACTGAAGCTTTCTTT	CASSQVGQGANTEAFF	.	TRBD1	TRBJ1-1	TRBV14
TGTGCCAGCTCACCAAAACATACTGCACCTACAGATACGCAGTATTTT	CASSPKHTAPTDTQYF	.	.	TRBJ2-3	TRBV18
TGTGCCAGCAGCCAGAGGGGATTAGTGGGTGAAAAACTGTTTTTT	CASSQRGLVGEKLFF	.	.	TRBJ1-4	TRBV2
TGTGCCAGCTCACCACCCGCCGGGACAGGGGATCAGCCCCAGCATTTT	CASSPPAGTGDQPQHF	.	TRBD1	TRBJ1-5	TRBV18
TGTGCCAGCAGTTACAGGGGGTCGAATCAGCCCCAGCATTTT	CASSYRGSNQPQHF	.	.	TRBJ1-5	TRBV6-5
TGTGCCACCCCGGGACAAATTACCGGGGAGCTGTTTTTT	CATPGQITGELFF	.	.	TRBJ2-2	TRBV19
TGTGCCAGCAGCTTAGACCCTGCCGGCGGGGGAAATCAGCCCCAGCATTTT	CASSLDPAGGGNQPQHF	.	.	TRBJ1-5	TRBV7-2
TGTGCCAGCAGCAATTCCCTGGAGGGGGACGCCTACGAGCAGTACTTC	CASSNSLEGDAYEQYF	.	.	TRBJ2-7	TRBV21-1
TGTGCCACCTCACCCCAGGGGACCTATGGCTACACCTTC	CATSPQGTYGYTF	.	.	TRBJ1-2	TRBV19
TGTGCCAGCAGCCCGGGAGACAATTCACCCCTCCACTTT	CASSPGDNSPLHF	.	.	TRBJ1-6	TRBV3-1/TRBV3-2
TGCGCCAGCAGCGTCGGGACGGCTAAATTCACTGAAGCTTTCTTT	CASSVGTAKFTEAFF	.	.	TRBJ1-1	TRBV5-1
TGTGCCAGCAGCCAAGTCCAGGCCGCCGCGGGCTACACCTTC	CASSQVQAAAGYTF	.	.	TRBJ1-2	TRBV3-1/TRBV3-2
TGTGCCAGCAGCTCCCCAATGAACACCGGGGAGCTGTTTTTT	CASSSPMNTGELFF	once	.	TRBJ2-2	TRBV11-3
TGTGCCTGGAGTAAGATAACCTACGAGCAGTACTTC	CAWSKITYEQYF	.	.	TRBJ2-7	TRBV30
TGTGCCAGCAGCCTCAGAGGGCGGGCGTATTCCTACGAGCAGTACTTC	CASSLRGRAYSYEQYF	.	.	TRBJ2-7	TRBV6-2/TRBV6-3
TGTGCCAGCAGCTTAGGGGCACCCACTGAAGCTTTCTTT	CASSLGAPTEAFF	.	.	TRBJ1-1	TRBV11-1
TGTGCCAGCAGCTTATTCGAGGAAGCTTTCTTT	CASSLFEEAFF	.	.	TRBJ1-1	TRBV11-2
TGTGCCAGCAGTTACTCGAACCAGGGGGGTGGCTACACCTTC	CASSYSNQGGGYTF	.	TRBD1	TRBJ1-2	TRBV6-2/TRBV6-3
TGCGCCAGCAGCCAAGAACCGGGGCGGACTCCCCTCCACTTT	CASSQEPGRTPLHF	.	.	TRBJ1-6	TRBV4-1
TGTGCCAGCAGCCCAAGGGACAGGGCGTACGAGCAGTACTTC	CASSPRDRAYEQYF	once	TRBD1	TRBJ2-7	TRBV28
TGTGCCAGCAGCTTAGGCGGACAGATAAATGGCTACACCTTC	CASSLGGQINGYTF	few	.	TRBJ1-2	TRBV7-8
TGTGCCAGAAGCTTGGGGCAGAGAGCAACCGGGGAGCTGTTTTTT	CARSLGQRATGELFF	.	.	TRBJ2-2	TRBV5-3